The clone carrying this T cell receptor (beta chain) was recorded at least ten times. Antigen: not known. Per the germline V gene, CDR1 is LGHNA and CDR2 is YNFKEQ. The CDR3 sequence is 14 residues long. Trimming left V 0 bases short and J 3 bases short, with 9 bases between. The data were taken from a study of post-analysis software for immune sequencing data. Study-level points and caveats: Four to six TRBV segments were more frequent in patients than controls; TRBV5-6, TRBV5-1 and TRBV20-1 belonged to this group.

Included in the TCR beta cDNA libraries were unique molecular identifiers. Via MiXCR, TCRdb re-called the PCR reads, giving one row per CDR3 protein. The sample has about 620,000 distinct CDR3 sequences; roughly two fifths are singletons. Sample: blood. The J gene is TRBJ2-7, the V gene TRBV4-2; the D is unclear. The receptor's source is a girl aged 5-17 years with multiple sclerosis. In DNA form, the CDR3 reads TGTGCCAGCAGCCAAGAAATGGAAAACTACGAGCAGTACTTC. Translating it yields CASSQEMENYEQYF.